The T cell receptor (beta chain) described here comes from a study of shared clonotypes between healthy human individuals. CDR1 is MDHEN and CDR2 is SYDVKM in the germline V gene. With 2 bases removed from V and 4 bases from J, the gap between germline ends came to 14 bases. The CDR3 has 15 residues. Method: immunoSEQ multiplex PCR; TCRdb's copy keeps in-frame clones and lacks some. In the table there are roughly 700,000 clones, roughly 70% of which are singletons. This clonotype was sampled from a woman in her 30s in good health. Material for sequencing was memory CD4+ T cells sorted from blood. Sample subset: CD45RA-negative fraction. The chain employs TRBV28 and TRBJ1-2; D is ambiguous. CDR3 loop: CASSLPVHSTYGYTF. The CDR3 nucleotides are TGTGCCAGCAGTTTACCAGTCCATTCGACCTATGGCTACACCTTC.